The 8 T cell receptor beta chains in this list originate from one sample, sequenced in a study of blood T cell repertoires in COVID-19. TCRdb's copy holds only in-frame clones and misses some; the assay was immunoSEQ multiplex PCR. The top ten clones hold around 1.7% of a sample with about 370,000 clones, approximately 89% of them seen once. The sample was PBMCs or T cells enriched from blood (not recorded which). These receptors came from a woman in her twenties or thirties who had recovered from COVID-19.

V usage is TRBV19 and J usage is TRBJ2-4; D is possibly TRBD1 (5 bases). V was shortened by 4 bases and J by 9 bases, with 7 bases between the two germline ends. CDR3 size: 11 residues. Germline CDR1 is LNHDA and CDR2 is SQIVND (reference sequence). The CDR3 here is CASSRGSIQYF. The CDR3 coding sequence is TGTGCCAGTAGTAGGGGCAGCATTCAGTACTTC.

The chain recombines TRBV18 with TRBJ2-1; D gene unclear. Looked up from germline, CDR1 is KGHSH and CDR2 is LQKENI. CDR3 size: 14 residues. The ends were cut back, 6 bases at V and 3 bases at J, with 12 bases in the middle. CDR3 sequence reads: CASSKAQDYNEQFF. The CDR3, as DNA: TGTGCCAGCTCCAAAGCCCAGGACTACAATGAGCAGTTCTTC.

The chain has TRBV9 and TRBJ1-4, with D hard to call. The germline V gene encodes CDR1 SGDLS and CDR2 YYNGEE. The V end was cut by 5 bases, the J end by 6 bases, with 11 bases between. This CDR3 spans 13 amino acids. The CDR3: CASSLGSDEKLFF. CDR3 in DNA: TGTGCCAGCAGTTTAGGGAGTGATGAAAAACTGTTTTTT.

The gene calls are TRBV7-3 and TRBJ2-1; the match to TRBD1 covers 9 bases. There are 15 residues in the CDR3. Looked up from germline, CDR1 is SGHTA and CDR2 is FQGTGA. V trimming: 6 bases; J trimming: 2 bases; junction bases outside the gene matches: 5. The CDR3 is CASRNTGGAYNEQFF. The DNA for the CDR3 is TGTGCCAGCAGAAACACAGGGGGCGCCTACAATGAGCAGTTCTTC.

V usage is TRBV19 and J usage is TRBJ2-1, with a possible D match to TRBD1 (6 bases). The CDR3 covers 17 residues. Germline V gives CDR1 LNHDA, CDR2 SQIVND (reference sequence). Trimming pared 4 bases from V and 2 bases from J, leaving 18 bases between. The DNA of the CDR3 is TGTGCCAGTAGTAATGGGTGGGGTGGGGGCCCCTACAATGAGCAGTTCTTC. It codes for CASSNGWGGGPYNEQFF. Full variable domain (rest looked up from reference TRBV19 and TRBJ2-1): DGGITQSPKYLFRKEGQNVTLSCEQNLNHDAMYWYRQDPGQGLRLIYYSQIVNDFQKGDIAEGYSVSREKKESFPLTVTSAQKNPTAFYLCASSNGWGGGPYNEQFFGPGTRLTVL.

The V and J genes are TRBV30 and TRBJ1-6, with a possible D match to TRBD1 (5 bases). CDR3 length: 13 amino acids. CDR1 and CDR2 (germline): GTSNPN, SVGIG (reference sequence). V was shortened by 3 bases and J by 6 bases, with 9 bases between the two germline ends. The CDR3 region has the DNA TGTGCCTGGAGGGACATAACTAATTCACCCCTCCACTTT. Amino acid sequence: CAWRDITNSPLHF.

This chain links TRBV5-1 with TRBJ2-5, with D possibly matching TRBD2 (6 bases). This CDR3 comprises 16 residues. Trimming pared 0 bases from V and 5 bases from J, leaving 17 bases between. CDR1 and CDR2 from the germline V gene are SGHRS and YFSETQ. The CDR3 loop is CASSLGLGLARETQYF. CDR3 bases: TGCGCCAGCAGCTTGGGGTTAGGGCTAGCGAGGGAGACCCAGTACTTC.

The chain links TRBV6-5 to TRBJ1-2, with 9 bases aligning to TRBD1. CDR1 MNHEY and CDR2 SVGAGI come from the germline V gene. Losses at the gene ends were 6 bases for V and 4 bases for J; bases not matched to a gene: 6. The CDR3 is made up of 14 amino acids. The CDR3 region has the DNA TGTGCCAGCAGATCTACAGGGGGCGGCTATGGCTACACCTTC. Its protein product is CASRSTGGGYGYTF.